The clone carrying this TCR beta chain is a singleton in its sample. The library attached unique molecular identifiers to individual cDNA molecules. Per the original methods: A per-sample median of about 100,000 TCRs was observed, with counts ranging from about 20,000 to 750,000. MiXCR, applied by TCRdb to the 5' RACE reads, yields one record per CDR3 protein. It is TCRdb's table, rather than the study itself, that gives the V and J calls and clone size. Seen here are approximately 150,000 distinct CDR3 sequences, roughly 4% observed once, and the top ten hold more than 1.2%. This entry comes from a study of human T cells and chemical hapten exposure. Background on the study: Per-sample TCR yields varied mainly from small pooled library volume differences.

The CDR3 is 18 residues long. Germline V CDR1 and CDR2: MNHNS, SASEGT. The starting material, unfractionated whole blood, was used for total RNA extraction. This sequence joins TRBV6-1 and TRBJ2-4; TRBD1 or TRBD2 may be the D gene (7 bases each). The sequence was collected from a female donor in good health. CDR3 sequence reads: CVLSVPAGGLRGREIQYF. The CDR3 nucleotides read TGTGTCCTGTCCGTGCCAGCAGGAGGTCTCAGGGGGAGGGAAATTCAGTACTTC.